This is a list of T cell receptor beta chains from one sample in a study of beta chain features in type 1 diabetes. Assay: immunoSEQ multiplex PCR; the TCRdb copy retains only in-frame clones and omits some. Of roughly 400,000 clones listed, approximately 16% were seen once; the top ten hold approximately 0.02%. Sample: naive CD4+ T cells from blood. The receptor set was obtained from a woman between 18 and 30 years old in good health. CDR3s include the opening cysteine and the closing phenylalanine or tryptophan. Fields, in order: J gene, clone size, D gene, V gene, CDR3 DNA, CDR3 protein. A D gene is named only where the DNA matches it firmly. Clone size is not always given. Where it is, it says once, few, many or a class for expanded clones.

J: TRBJ2-1; size: NA; D: TRBD2; V: TRBV14; DNA: TGTGCCAGCAGGCTAGCGGGGGCGCCCTACAATGAGCAGTTCTTC; CDR3: CASRLAGAPYNEQFF
J: TRBJ1-1; size: NA; D: TRBD1; V: TRBV11-1; DNA: TGTGCCAGCAGCTTGAACAGGGGGACCCAGGCTGAAGCTTTCTTT; CDR3: CASSLNRGTQAEAFF
J: TRBJ1-1; size: few; D: TRBD1; V: TRBV6-5; DNA: TGTGCCACGGAGGGGGCAACCACTGAAGCTTTCTTT; CDR3: CATEGATTEAFF
J: TRBJ2-6; size: NA; D: NA; V: TRBV7-3; DNA: TGTGCCAGCAGCCTAGTTGGCGGCTCTGGGGCCAACGTCCTGACTTTC; CDR3: CASSLVGGSGANVLTF
J: TRBJ2-5; size: NA; D: TRBD2; V: TRBV18; DNA: TGTGCCAGCTCACCAAGAGGACTAGGAGAGACCCAGTACTTC; CDR3: CASSPRGLGETQYF
J: TRBJ2-3; size: few; D: NA; V: TRBV7-3; DNA: TGTGCCAGCAGCTCAACTAGGGGTCCCCCAGATACGCAGTATTTT; CDR3: CASSSTRGPPDTQYF
J: TRBJ2-7; size: few; D: TRBD2; V: TRBV5-1; DNA: TGCGCCAGCAGCTCGGGACTAGCGGGAGTCCAAGACAGCTCCTACGAGCAGTACTTC; CDR3: CASSSGLAGVQDSSYEQYF
J: TRBJ2-2; size: few; D: NA; V: TRBV5-1; DNA: TGCGCCAGCAGCTTGGATACCTCGGGCGGGGAGCTGTTTTTT; CDR3: CASSLDTSGGELFF
J: TRBJ1-2; size: NA; D: TRBD1; V: TRBV5-1; DNA: TGCGCCAGCAGCTTGGGACAGGGCTTCTATGGCTACACCTTC; CDR3: CASSLGQGFYGYTF
J: TRBJ1-5; size: few; D: TRBD1; V: TRBV30; DNA: TGTGCCTGGGCAGGGGGGCAGCTAGGCAATCAGCCCCAGCATTTT; CDR3: CAWAGGQLGNQPQHF
J: TRBJ1-5; size: NA; D: NA; V: TRBV28; DNA: TGTGCCAGCAGTTTTTCGCCAGGCGCTAAACCCCAGCATTTT; CDR3: CASSFSPGAKPQHF
J: TRBJ2-7; size: few; D: TRBD2; V: TRBV30; DNA: TGTGCCTGGAGTACCCTGAGGGCGGGAGGCTACGAGCAGTACTTC; CDR3: CAWSTLRAGGYEQYF
J: TRBJ2-2; size: NA; D: NA; V: TRBV29-1; DNA: TGCAGCGTTGTGAAGGGGGTCGTGGGCGGGGAGCTGTTTTTT; CDR3: CSVVKGVVGGELFF
J: TRBJ1-3; size: NA; D: NA; V: TRBV30; DNA: TGTGCCTGGAGTGTACTTGCTGGAAACACCATATATTTT; CDR3: CAWSVLAGNTIYF
J: TRBJ2-7; size: few; D: NA; V: TRBV7-9; DNA: TGTGCCAGCAGCTTAGTCGCGGCCCCCTACGAGCAGTACTTC; CDR3: CASSLVAAPYEQYF
J: TRBJ1-1; size: NA; D: NA; V: TRBV28; DNA: TGTGCCAGCAGATCAGACAGTGTGGCCACTGAAGCTTTCTTT; CDR3: CASRSDSVATEAFF
J: TRBJ1-2; size: NA; D: NA; V: TRBV30; DNA: TGTGCCTGGAGTGTATCGTACGGAGCTAACTATGGCTACACCTTC; CDR3: CAWSVSYGANYGYTF
J: TRBJ1-2; size: NA; D: NA; V: TRBV5-1; DNA: TGCGCCAGCAGCTTAGGACACCGGATCTTTAACTATGGCTACACCTTC; CDR3: CASSLGHRIFNYGYTF
J: TRBJ2-5; size: few; D: TRBD2; V: TRBV2; DNA: TGTGCCAGCAGAAGGACTAGCGCCCAAGAGACCCAGTACTTC; CDR3: CASRRTSAQETQYF
J: TRBJ2-7; size: NA; D: TRBD2; V: TRBV29-1; DNA: TGCAGCGTGGCGACTAGCGGGAGGGCCTACGAGCAGTACTTC; CDR3: CSVATSGRAYEQYF
J: TRBJ2-7; size: NA; D: NA; V: TRBV27; DNA: TGTGCCAGCAGCAGACAGAGCTCCTACGAGCAGTACTTC; CDR3: CASSRQSSYEQYF
J: TRBJ2-3; size: NA; D: NA; V: TRBV11-2; DNA: TGTGCCAGCAGCTTAGATCGGGGGTCCACCGATACGCAGTATTTT; CDR3: CASSLDRGSTDTQYF
J: TRBJ2-1; size: NA; D: TRBD2; V: TRBV28; DNA: TGTGCCAGCAGTTTGTCGGGACTAGCGGGAGGGCCGTCGCAGTTCTTC; CDR3: CASSLSGLAGGPSQFF
J: TRBJ2-7; size: NA; D: TRBD1; V: TRBV5-1; DNA: TGCGCCAGCAGCTTCCGGACAGGGGGAGCCGAGCAGTACTTC; CDR3: CASSFRTGGAEQYF
J: TRBJ1-1; size: NA; D: NA; V: TRBV6-6; DNA: TGTGCCAGCAGCTCGGACAGGAACACTGAAGCTTTCTTT; CDR3: CASSSDRNTEAFF
J: TRBJ2-5; size: NA; D: NA; V: TRBV18; DNA: TGTGCCAGCTCACCACTTAGTTCTCACCAAGAGACCCAGTACTTC; CDR3: CASSPLSSHQETQYF
J: TRBJ2-3; size: NA; D: TRBD2; V: TRBV9; DNA: TGTGCCAGCAGCGCGAGCCTGACTAGCGCAGATACGCAGTATTTT; CDR3: CASSASLTSADTQYF
J: TRBJ1-2; size: NA; D: NA; V: TRBV15; DNA: TGTGCCACCAGCAGAGATCGAAACAGGGCCTATGGCTACACCTTC; CDR3: CATSRDRNRAYGYTF
J: TRBJ2-7; size: NA; D: TRBD2; V: TRBV5-6; DNA: TGTGCCAGCAGACCGACTAGCGGGGGAACCTACGAGCAGTACTTC; CDR3: CASRPTSGGTYEQYF
J: TRBJ2-1; size: NA; D: TRBD2; V: TRBV28; DNA: TGTGCCAGCAGTTTAGAATACGGGACTAGAGTCTACAATGAGCAGTTCTTC; CDR3: CASSLEYGTRVYNEQFF
J: TRBJ2-2; size: few; D: TRBD2; V: TRBV9; DNA: TGTGCCAGCTCTATAAGCGGGAGGACCGGGGAGCTGTTTTTT; CDR3: CASSISGRTGELFF
J: TRBJ1-2; size: few; D: NA; V: TRBV5-6; DNA: TGTGCCAGCAGCTTGCTGGGGCCCCCCTATGGCTACACCTTC; CDR3: CASSLLGPPYGYTF
J: TRBJ2-1; size: NA; D: TRBD2; V: TRBV18; DNA: TGTGCCAGCTCACCATCCCCCCTCAGCGGGAATTACAATGAGCAGTTCTTC; CDR3: CASSPSPLSGNYNEQFF
J: TRBJ2-6; size: few; D: NA; V: TRBV4-2; DNA: TGTGCCAGCAGCCAAGGTAGGGCCAACGTCCTGACTTTC; CDR3: CASSQGRANVLTF
J: TRBJ1-2; size: NA; D: NA; V: TRBV27; DNA: TGTGCCAGCAGTTATAGAGGGCCCTATGGCTACACCTTC; CDR3: CASSYRGPYGYTF
J: TRBJ1-1; size: few; D: NA; V: TRBV29-1; DNA: TGCAGCGTTGGAGAGGACAGTCTGAACACTGAAGCTTTCTTT; CDR3: CSVGEDSLNTEAFF
J: TRBJ1-2; size: few; D: NA; V: TRBV30; DNA: TGTGCCTGGAGTGGAGTCTATGGCTACACCTTC; CDR3: CAWSGVYGYTF
J: TRBJ2-2; size: few; D: NA; V: TRBV11-1; DNA: TGTGCCAGCAGCAAGGGACTTACGAACACCGGGGAGCTGTTTTTT; CDR3: CASSKGLTNTGELFF
J: TRBJ2-7; size: NA; D: NA; V: TRBV7-6; DNA: TGTGCCAGCAGCTTTACAGGGTTCGACGAGCAGTACTTC; CDR3: CASSFTGFDEQYF
J: TRBJ2-7; size: NA; D: TRBD2; V: TRBV30; DNA: TGTGCCTGCCCAAAAGGGACTAGCGGGAGGATAGGCCCCTACGAGCAGTACTTC; CDR3: CACPKGTSGRIGPYEQYF
J: TRBJ2-3; size: NA; D: TRBD2; V: TRBV6-4; DNA: TGTGCCAGCAGTGACTCAGGCCCGGGAGGGACGGATACGCAGTATTTT; CDR3: CASSDSGPGGTDTQYF